This TCR beta chain was sequenced during a study of cytomegalovirus exposure and HLA in healthy donors. The CDR3 is 14 amino acids. V gave up 5 bases and J gave up 5 bases; unmatched junction bases: 5. The germline V gene has CDR1 SGHAT and CDR2 FQNNGV. Here immunoSEQ multiplex PCR was the method, and the copy in TCRdb shows in-frame clones only, minus some. The repertoire holds a few hundred thousand clones, with about 86% as singletons. The receptor was derived from a woman in her late teens or twenties in good health and CMV-seronegative. The material sequenced was PBMCs. The chain joins TRBV11-2 to TRBJ1-1; 10 nucleotides agree with TRBD1. CDR3 loop: CASSPGTGETEAFF. The CDR3 nucleotides are TGTGCCAGCAGCCCCGGGACAGGGGAAACTGAAGCTTTCTTT.